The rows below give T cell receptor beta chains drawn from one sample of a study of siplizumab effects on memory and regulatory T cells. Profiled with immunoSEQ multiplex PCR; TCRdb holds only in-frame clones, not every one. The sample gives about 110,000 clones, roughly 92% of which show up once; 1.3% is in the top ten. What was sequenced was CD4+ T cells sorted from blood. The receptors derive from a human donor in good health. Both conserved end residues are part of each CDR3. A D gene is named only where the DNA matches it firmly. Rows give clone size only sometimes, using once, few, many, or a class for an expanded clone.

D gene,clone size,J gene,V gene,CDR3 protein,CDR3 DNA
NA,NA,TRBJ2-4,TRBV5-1,CASSLPGTTKNIQYF,TGCGCCAGCAGCTTACCCGGGACAACCAAAAACATTCAGTACTTC
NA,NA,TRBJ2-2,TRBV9,CASSVIPIDTGELFF,TGTGCCAGCAGCGTAATACCCATAGACACCGGGGAGCTGTTTTTT
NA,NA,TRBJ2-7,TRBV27,CASIWDSPGNLSYEQYF,TGTGCCAGCATTTGGGATTCCCCAGGGAATTTAAGCTACGAGCAGTACTTC
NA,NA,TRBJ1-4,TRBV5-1,CASSPSRVPNEKLFF,TGCGCCAGCAGCCCCTCCAGGGTACCGAATGAAAAACTGTTTTTT
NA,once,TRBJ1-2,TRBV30,CAWSVRRENGYTF,TGTGCCTGGAGTGTACGTCGGGAAAATGGCTACACCTTC
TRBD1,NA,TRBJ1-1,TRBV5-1,CASSLGQGAMNTEAFF,TGCGCCAGCAGCTTGGGACAGGGGGCGATGAACACTGAAGCTTTCTTT
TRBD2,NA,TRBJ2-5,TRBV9,CASTISGGVGETQYF,TGTGCCAGCACTATTAGCGGGGGGGTCGGTGAGACCCAGTACTTC
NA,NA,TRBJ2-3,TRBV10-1,CASSESGTDTQYF,TGCGCCAGCAGTGAGTCGGGTACAGATACGCAGTATTTT
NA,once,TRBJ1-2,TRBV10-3,CAISESQGRDGYTF,TGTGCCATCAGTGAGTCCCAGGGACGGGATGGCTACACCTTC
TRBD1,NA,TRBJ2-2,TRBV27,CASTRQGLAGELFF,TGTGCCAGCACCAGACAGGGTCTCGCCGGGGAGCTGTTTTTT
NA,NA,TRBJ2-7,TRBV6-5,CASRGLSSYEQYF,TGTGCCAGCAGGGGACTCAGCTCCTACGAGCAGTACTTC
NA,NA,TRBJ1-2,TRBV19,CASSIAGREYGYTF,TGTGCCAGTAGTATAGCGGGCCGGGAGTATGGCTACACCTTC
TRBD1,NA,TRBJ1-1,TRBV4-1,CASSQGGRGSLTEAFF,TGCGCCAGCAGCCAAGGGGGCAGGGGGAGCTTAACTGAAGCTTTCTTT
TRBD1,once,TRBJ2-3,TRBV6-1,CASSVQGASTDTQYF,TGTGCCAGCAGTGTACAGGGGGCTAGCACAGATACGCAGTATTTT
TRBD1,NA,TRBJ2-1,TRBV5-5,CASSVTGEAEQFF,TGTGCCAGCAGCGTGACAGGGGAGGCTGAGCAGTTCTTC
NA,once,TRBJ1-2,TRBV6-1,CASSEPGGTNYGYTF,TGTGCCAGCAGTGAACCGGGCGGAACTAACTATGGCTACACCTTC
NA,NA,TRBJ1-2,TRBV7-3,CASSPGGSYGYTF,TGTGCCAGCAGCCCCGGAGGGAGCTATGGCTACACCTTC
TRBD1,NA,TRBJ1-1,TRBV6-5,CASHRGENTEAFF,TGTGCCAGCCACAGGGGAGAGAACACTGAAGCTTTCTTT
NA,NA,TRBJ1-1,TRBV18,CASSPRTGTDEAFF,TGTGCCAGCTCACCCCGTACAGGAACAGATGAAGCTTTCTTT
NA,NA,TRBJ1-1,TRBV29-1,CSGTRQNTEAFF,TGCAGCGGCACTAGACAGAACACTGAAGCTTTCTTT
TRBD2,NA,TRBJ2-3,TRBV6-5,CASSLAGAGDTQYF,TGTGCCAGCAGTCTAGCGGGGGCGGGGGATACGCAGTATTTT
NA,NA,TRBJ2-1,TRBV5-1,CATGDTSDEQFF,TGCGCCACCGGGGACACAAGCGATGAGCAGTTCTTC
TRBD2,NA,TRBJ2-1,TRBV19,CASSIPRFASGRVEQFF,TGTGCCAGTAGTATCCCCCGGTTTGCTAGCGGGAGGGTTGAGCAGTTCTTC
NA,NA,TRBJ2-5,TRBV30,CAWSVGIETQYF,TGTGCCTGGAGTGTAGGGATAGAGACCCAGTACTTC
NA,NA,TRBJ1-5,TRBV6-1,CASTRVGNQPQHF,TGTGCCAGCACCAGGGTCGGGAATCAGCCCCAGCATTTT
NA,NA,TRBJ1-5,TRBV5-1,CASSWDGNSNQPQHF,TGCGCCAGCAGCTGGGACGGTAATAGCAATCAGCCCCAGCATTTT
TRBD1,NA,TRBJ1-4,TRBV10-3,CAISESTLGQGGGNEKLFF,TGTGCCATCAGTGAGTCGACTTTGGGACAGGGCGGCGGTAATGAAAAACTGTTTTTT
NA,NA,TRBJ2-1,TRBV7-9,CASSLQNEQFF,TGTGCCAGCAGCTTACAAAATGAGCAGTTCTTC
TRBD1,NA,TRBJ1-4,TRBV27,CASSLSVTGAVANEKLFF,TGTGCCAGCAGTTTATCGGTGACAGGGGCGGTTGCTAATGAAAAACTGTTTTTT